This T cell receptor (beta chain) appears in the sequencing data of a study of T-cell memory formation after mild COVID-19. General study points: Later expanders leaned toward CD4+, whereas clones contracting from day 15 to 85 were balanced CD4/CD8. Mostly located in CM and EM were contracting CD4+ clones, with contracting CD8+ clones located in EMRA.

In the case of this clonotype: Its matching antigen is unknown.

One entry per CDR3 protein, called by TCRdb with MiXCR from the 5' RACE reads. The sample consists of 200,000 to 250,000 distinct CDR3 sequences, 9.5% of them appearing once. Germline V gives CDR1 SGDLS, CDR2 YYNGEE. CDR3 size: 12 residues. V lost 7 bases, J lost 5 bases, and 12 bases lay in between. This sequence originates from a man aged 18 to 35 who had mild COVID-19 (a few samples of this study predate the infection). Cell type and time point are not known. The source material was PBMCs or a T cell subset sorted from them (not recorded which). The V and J genes are TRBV9 and TRBJ1-2, with a possible D match to TRBD1 (5 bases). The CDR3 nucleotides read TGTGCCAGCGCCAGGGATGAGTATGGCTACACCTTC. Its translation is CASARDEYGYTF. Combining the CDR3 with reference TRBV9 and TRBJ1-2 gives the whole variable domain DSGVTQTPKHLITATGQRVTLRCSPRSGDLSVYWYQQSLDQGLQFLIQYYNGEERAKGNILERFSAQQFPDLHSELNLSSLELGDSALYFCASARDEYGYTFGSGTRLTVV.